One and the same sample provided the 10 T cell receptor beta chains below, sequenced in a study of beta chain features in type 1 diabetes. These receptors lack a known antigen. Sequencing targeted expressed TCRB transcripts, as all isolated RNA had been reverse transcribed. The method was immunoSEQ multiplex PCR; TCRdb's version includes in-frame clones alone and lacks a portion of them. This table holds about 160,000 clones, less than 10% found once. Overall study findings and caveats: All four CD4+ subsets of Type 1 diabetes patients contained TCRB CDR3s that were moderately but significantly shorter.

The sequenced material came from central memory CD4+ T cells from blood. The receptors stem from a man between 18 and 29 years old with type 1 diabetes.

There are many counts of this clone. The rearrangement uses TRBV6-6 and TRBJ1-1; D ambiguous. The V end was cut by 7 bases, the J end by 0 bases, with 12 bases between. CDR1 MNHNY and CDR2 SVGAGI come from the germline V gene (reference sequence). The CDR3 is 14 amino acids. CDR3 in amino acids: CASMARNLNTEAFF. The CDR3, as DNA: TGTGCCAGCATGGCCCGCAACCTGAACACTGAAGCTTTCTTT.

The table lists this clone with a few counts. The chain is built from TRBV27 and TRBJ2-3; no reliable D call. CDR1 is MNHEY and CDR2 is SMNVEV in the germline V gene (reference sequence). This CDR3 is built from 14 residues. V was cut by 5 bases and J by 0 bases, with 9 bases left in between. The CDR3 spells CASSPFYSTDTQYF. The CDR3 DNA reads as TGTGCCAGCAGTCCGTTCTATAGCACAGATACGCAGTATTTT.

The table lists this clone with a few counts. The V call is TRBV2, the J call TRBJ1-1, with D unresolved. CDR1 SNHLY and CDR2 FYNNEI come from the germline V gene. This CDR3 region has 12 residues. V was shortened by 5 bases and J by 2 bases, with 6 bases between the two germline ends. The CDR3 sequence: CASSTVNTEAFF. In DNA, the CDR3 is TGTGCCAGCAGTACAGTTAACACTGAAGCTTTCTTT.

In this sample, this clone turned up a few times. CDR3 protein: CASSYQGALRTGELFF. CDR3 coding DNA: TGTGCCAGCAGTTACCAAGGGGCACTACGCACCGGGGAGCTGTTTTTT. The chain links TRBV6-5 to TRBJ2-2, with a possible D match to TRBD1 (5 bases). Trimming cost V 2 bases and J 4 bases, with 14 bases left between them. The CDR3 totals 16 residues. Germline-derived CDR1 and CDR2 are MNHEY and SVGAGI.

This clone was counted between two and nine times. V usage is TRBV2 and J usage is TRBJ2-5, with D tentatively TRBD1 (5 bases). The CDR3 is made up of 14 amino acids. V dropped 4 bases and J dropped 1 base, with 10 bases sitting between them. CDR1 and CDR2 from the germline V gene are SNHLY and FYNNEI. The DNA for the CDR3 is TGTGCCAGCAGTGCGGAACAGGTCCAAGAGACCCAGTACTTC. Translating it yields CASSAEQVQETQYF.

This clone was recorded a few times. CDR3 region: CASSITPGQVSGNTIYF. CDR3 nucleotides: TGTGCCAGCAGTATTACCCCGGGACAAGTCTCTGGAAACACCATATATTTT. The rearrangement uses TRBV28 and TRBJ1-3; TRBD1 might be the D (6 bases). CDR3 size: 17 residues. The ends were cut back, 5 bases at V and 0 bases at J, with 17 bases in the middle. Germline V gene lookup returns CDR1 MDHEN and CDR2 SYDVKM.

The chain is built from TRBV23-1 and TRBJ1-4; D remains unclear. TRBV23-1 carries the ORF label, with uncertain function. Trimming stripped 2 bases from V and 4 bases from J, with 11 bases between. The CDR3 covers 15 residues. The DNA of the CDR3 is TGCGCCAGCAGTCAACGGGATTATGGTAATGAAAAACTGTTTTTT. The encoded protein is CASSQRDYGNEKLFF.

The rearrangement uses TRBV2 and TRBJ2-3; TRBD2 matches 9 bases. The ends lost 5 bases at V and 2 bases at J; junction bases unmatched: 8. The CDR3 is 16 residues long. The germline CDR1 and CDR2 sequences are SNHLY and FYNNEI. This CDR3 is CASSPTSGALTDTQYF. The DNA of the CDR3 is TGTGCCAGCAGTCCGACTAGCGGAGCCCTCACAGATACGCAGTATTTT. The whole variable domain, remainder taken from reference TRBV2 and TRBJ2-3, is EPEVTQTPSHQVTQMGQEVILRCVPISNHLYFYWYRQILGQKVEFLVSFYNNEISEKSEIFDDQFSVERPDGSNFTLKIRSTKLEDSAMYFCASSPTSGALTDTQYFGPGTRLTVL.

This clone was counted between two and nine times. The J gene is TRBJ1-5, the V gene TRBV5-1; 8 nucleotides align to TRBD1. The V and J ends lost 5 bases and 3 bases, in that order; junction bases with no gene match: 7. The germline CDR1 and CDR2 sequences are SGHRS and YFSETQ. The CDR3 runs to 15 residues. The CDR3 sequence is CASSLTGEPNQPQHF. CDR3 DNA: TGCGCCAGCAGTTTGACAGGGGAGCCCAATCAGCCCCAGCATTTT.

This clone has a handful of counts. The chain combines TRBV9 with TRBJ1-2, with a tentative D call TRBD1 (5 bases). CDR3 size: 14 residues. The V gene lost 0 bases and the J gene lost 7 bases, with 13 bases spanning the gap. CDR1 and CDR2 (germline): SGDLS, YYNGEE. The CDR3 DNA is TGTGCCAGCAGCGTAGGTGAGGGGAGGGGTGGCTACACCTTC. Residues: CASSVGEGRGGYTF.